The 31 T cell receptor beta chains given below trace back to one sample, sequenced in a study of T cell changes during pregnancy in multiple sclerosis. Sequenced by immunoSEQ multiplex PCR; TCRdb stores in-frame clones only, minus some. The sample records 100,000 or so clones, 91% being singletons. Sequencing was performed on peripheral blood, taken in the second trimester of pregnancy. These TCRs come from a female donor with multiple sclerosis, enrolled in a pregnancy study.

The chain combines TRBV15 with TRBJ2-1; 7 bases line up with TRBD1. V lost 1 base, J lost 4 bases, and 10 bases stayed unmatched. The CDR3 is 17 amino acids. Looked up from germline, CDR1 is LNHNV and CDR2 is YYDKDF (reference sequence). CDR3 sequence reads: CATSRGQGNRRYNEQFF. CDR3 DNA sequence: TGTGCCACCAGCAGAGGACAGGGAAATAGGAGGTACAATGAGCAGTTCTTC.

The chain recombines TRBV28 with TRBJ1-1; TRBD1 is a possible D gene (6 bases). The V gene lost 6 bases and the J gene lost 1 base, with 12 bases spanning the gap. The CDR3 has 14 residues. Germline V gives CDR1 MDHEN, CDR2 SYDVKM. CDR3 sequence: CASRPQGRNTEAFF. CDR3 sequence (DNA): TGTGCCAGCAGACCACAGGGCCGGAACACTGAAGCTTTCTTT.

J is TRBJ2-7 and V is TRBV27; 10 bases agree with TRBD1. Germline V CDR1 and CDR2: MNHEY, SMNVEV (reference sequence). Germline trimming cut 6 bases from V and 0 bases from J; bases unmatched to any gene: 11. This CDR3 spans 17 amino acids. CDR3 protein: CASSPGTGVIGSYEQYF. The CDR3 coding sequence is TGTGCCAGCAGCCCCGGGACAGGGGTGATCGGCTCCTACGAGCAGTACTTC.

The chain links TRBV5-1 to TRBJ1-2, with TRBD1 identical over 11 bases. CDR3 size: 13 residues. From germline, CDR1 is SGHRS and CDR2 YFSETQ. Trimming took 4 bases from V and 14 from J; bases not matched to a gene: 10. CDR3 region: CASSEQGQGANTF. In DNA form, the CDR3 reads TGCGCCAGCAGCGAACAAGGACAGGGGGCGAATACCTTC.

The chain joins TRBV19 to TRBJ2-3, with D possibly being TRBD2 (6 bases). The CDR3 runs 15 residues. CDR1 is LNHDA, CDR2 SQIVND, per germline (reference sequence). With 7 bases removed from V and 7 bases from J, the gap between germline ends came to 21 bases. CDR3 region: CASMKTGVAPNTQYF. CDR3 nucleotide sequence: TGTGCCAGTATGAAGACGGGAGTGGCCCCCAATACGCAGTATTTT.

The chain carries TRBV7-2 and TRBJ2-7; tentative D call: TRBD2 (5 bases). Per the germline V gene, CDR1 is SGHTA and CDR2 is FQGNSA. The CDR3 has 15 residues. V shed 5 bases and J shed 4 bases, with 18 bases lying between them. CDR3 nucleotides: TGTGCCAGCAGCCTGGACTTCGGCAGAGGGTACGAGCAGTACTTC. Translation gives CASSLDFGRGYEQYF.

The J gene is TRBJ2-7, the V gene TRBV7-9; weak D call: TRBD1 (5 bases). Deletions cut 4 bases from V and 6 bases from J, with 19 bases between. The CDR3 length is 15 residues. Per the germline V gene, CDR1 is SEHNR and CDR2 is FQNEAQ (reference sequence). Here the CDR3 reads CASSSSGLKVGEQYF. The CDR3 bases are TGTGCCAGCAGCTCCTCAGGGTTAAAAGTCGGCGAGCAGTACTTC.

The chain employs TRBV2 and TRBJ2-7; 9 bases map to TRBD1. With V trimmed by 9 bases and J by 5 bases, 5 bases remained unmatched. Germline V gene sequence: CDR1 SNHLY, CDR2 FYNNEI. This CDR3 has 12 amino acids. The CDR3 DNA reads TGTGCCAGGAGGGGACAGGGAAACGAGCAGTACTTC. Translating gives CARRGQGNEQYF. Filled out from reference TRBV2 and TRBJ2-7, the complete variable domain reads EPEVTQTPSHQVTQMGQEVILRCVPISNHLYFYWYRQILGQKVEFLVSFYNNEISEKSEIFDDQFSVERPDGSNFTLKIRSTKLEDSAMYFCARRGQGNEQYFGPGTRLTVT.

This clone was detected only a few times. This sequence joins TRBV7-9 and TRBJ1-2; TRBD1 aligns across 7 bases. Germline V gene lookup returns CDR1 SEHNR and CDR2 FQNEAQ (reference sequence). V lost 5 bases to trimming and J lost 4 bases; unmatched junction nucleotides: 4. The CDR3 has 13 residues. In DNA, the CDR3 is TGTGCCAGCAGCCCCGGGACAGCCTATGGCTACACCTTC. Translated, it gives CASSPGTAYGYTF. The variable domain in full, with the rest retrieved from reference TRBV7-9 and TRBJ1-2, is DTGVSQNPRHKITKRGQNVTFRCDPISEHNRLYWYRQTLGQGPEFLTYFQNEAQLEKSRLLSDRFSAERPKGSFSTLEIQRTEQGDSAMYLCASSPGTAYGYTFGSGTRLTVV.

The rearrangement uses TRBV19 and TRBJ1-2; 8 bases map to TRBD1. The CDR3 extends over 14 amino acids. The germline V gene encodes CDR1 LNHDA and CDR2 SQIVND (reference sequence). With 5 bases clipped from V and 2 bases from J, the junction kept 4 bases outside the gene matches. The CDR3 is CASSAGQENYGYTF. CDR3 DNA sequence: TGTGCCAGTAGTGCGGGACAGGAGAACTATGGCTACACCTTC.

The rearrangement joins TRBV4-3 to TRBJ2-7; 13 positions match TRBD2. CDR3 length: 16 residues. V was pared by 0 bases and J by 3 bases, with 2 bases of the junction left unmatched. Germline V gene sequence: CDR1 LGHNA, CDR2 YSLEER. Written as DNA, the CDR3 is TGCGCCAGCAGCCAAGATTGGACTAGCGGGAGCTACGAGCAGTACTTC. It is translated as CASSQDWTSGSYEQYF.

The rearrangement links TRBV10-3 to TRBJ2-7, with TRBD1 matching over 8 bases. V was clipped by 4 bases and J by 6 bases; unmatched bases: 14. The CDR3 is 16 amino acids. CDR1 is ENHRY, CDR2 SYGVKD, per germline. CDR3 residues: CAISGRSGGAPGEQYF. The CDR3 DNA reads TGTGCCATCAGTGGAAGATCAGGGGGCGCCCCCGGCGAGCAGTACTTC.

This clone was observed a handful of times. The rearrangement joins TRBV29-1 to TRBJ2-1, with 8 bases that match TRBD2. Germline CDR1 and CDR2: SQVTM and ANQGSEA. This CDR3 comprises 14 residues. Germline trimming cut 4 bases from V and 4 bases from J; bases unmatched to any gene: 6. Written as DNA, the CDR3 is TGCAGCGTTGGGGGCGCTAGCGGGTACAATGAGCAGTTCTTC. As protein: CSVGGASGYNEQFF.

This clone was detected once. The chain has TRBV4-3 and TRBJ2-7, with D possibly being TRBD1 (6 bases). Germline CDR1 is LGHNA and CDR2 is YSLEER. V was cut by 0 bases and J by 2 bases, with 11 bases left in between. The CDR3 spans 15 residues. In nucleotides, the CDR3 is TGCGCCAGCAGCCAAGAAGGGGGATCCCCCTACGAGCAGTACTTC. Encoded protein: CASSQEGGSPYEQYF.

V gene TRBV7-8 combines with J gene TRBJ1-2; 8 bases map to TRBD1. From germline, CDR1 is SGHVS and CDR2 FQNEAQ. V lost 5 bases, J lost 6 bases, and 5 bases stayed unmatched. This CDR3 spans 13 amino acids. CDR3 nucleotides: TGTGCCAGCAGCCTAGACAGGGGCAATGGCTACACCTTC. Amino acid sequence: CASSLDRGNGYTF.

J is TRBJ2-7 and V is TRBV6-5; a possible D gene is TRBD1 (5 bases). The germline CDR1 and CDR2 sequences are MNHEY and SVGAGI. V was clipped by 5 bases and J by 4 bases, with 15 bases between them. The CDR3 totals 14 residues. This CDR3 reads CASSQAASGYEQYF. The CDR3 region has the DNA TGTGCCAGCAGTCAGGCGGCCTCAGGGTACGAGCAGTACTTC.

The chain joins TRBV27 to TRBJ1-3; D perhaps matches TRBD1 (5 bases). The CDR3 spans 14 residues. Germline V gene data show CDR1 as MNHEY and CDR2 as SMNVEV (reference sequence). Trimming took 5 bases from V and 6 from J, leaving 14 bases between them. The CDR3 reads CASSRTSLSNTIYF. The CDR3 nucleotides read TGTGCCAGCAGTCGGACATCTCTATCAAACACCATATATTTT.

CDR3 in amino acids: CASSLGSFTEAFF. The DNA of the CDR3 is TGTGCCAGTTCCCTTGGGAGTTTCACTGAAGCTTTCTTT. J is TRBJ1-1 and V is TRBV19; D not certain. Trimming stripped 8 bases from V and 4 bases from J, with 14 bases between. CDR1 and CDR2 (germline): LNHDA, SQIVND (reference sequence). This CDR3 has 13 residues.

V gene TRBV25-1 combines with J gene TRBJ2-3; 10 bases are a match to TRBD2. CDR1 is MGHDK, CDR2 SYGVNS, per germline. J was trimmed by 2 bases and V by 1 base; bases with no gene match: 6. This CDR3 comprises 17 residues. The chain's CDR3 is CASSEWTSGVLTDTQYF. In DNA form, the CDR3 reads TGTGCCAGCAGTGAATGGACTAGCGGAGTTCTCACAGATACGCAGTATTTT.

This chain uses TRBV5-4 with TRBJ2-2, with D maybe TRBD2 (6 bases). The germline gives CDR1 SGHNT, CDR2 YYREEE (reference sequence). V was pared by 4 bases and J by 5 bases, with 18 bases between. The length of the CDR3 is 16 residues. CDR3 amino acids: CASSPGDSGSTGELFF. CDR3 coding DNA: TGTGCCAGCAGCCCCGGAGATAGCGGATCGACCGGGGAGCTGTTTTTT.

The rearrangement joins TRBV9 to TRBJ1-3; weak D call: TRBD1 (5 bases). V was pared by 3 bases and J by 0 bases, with 13 bases between. This CDR3 comprises 16 residues. Germline CDR1 reads SGDLS; CDR2 reads YYNGEE. CDR3 DNA sequence: TGTGCCAGCAGCGGCAGGGTTGCGAGCTCTGGAAACACCATATATTTT. Encoded protein: CASSGRVASSGNTIYF.

The V call is TRBV5-1, the J call TRBJ2-3; 12 bases map to TRBD2. The CDR3 covers 15 residues. Looked up from germline, CDR1 is SGHRS and CDR2 is YFSETQ. V trimming: 4 bases; J trimming: 3 bases; junction bases outside the gene matches: 3. Here the CDR3 DNA reads TGCGCCAGCAGCGACGGACTAGCGGGAACAGATACGCAGTATTTT. Translation: CASSDGLAGTDTQYF.

The gene calls are TRBV10-3 and TRBJ2-2; D ambiguous. Trimming took off 6 bases at V and 14 bases at J, with 19 bases between the two ends. The CDR3 covers 13 residues. CDR1 is ENHRY, CDR2 SYGVKD, per germline. The CDR3 region is CAIRATRSPRLFF. DNA of the CDR3: TGTGCCATCAGAGCGACCCGGTCCCCACGTCTGTTTTTT.

The chain joins TRBV19 to TRBJ1-1, with a possible D match to TRBD1 (6 bases). The V and J ends lost 2 bases and 7 bases respectively, with 8 bases between them. In germline, CDR1 is LNHDA, CDR2 SQIVND (reference sequence). The CDR3 length is 12 residues. CDR3 DNA sequence: TGTGCCAGTAGTATAACAGGGATTGAAGCTTTCTTT. It encodes CASSITGIEAFF.

The V call is TRBV5-4, the J call TRBJ2-5, with a tentative D call TRBD1 (5 bases). This CDR3 has 15 amino acids. V lost 2 bases to trimming and J lost 5 bases, with 16 bases between them. Per the germline V gene, CDR1 is SGHNT and CDR2 is YYREEE (reference sequence). The CDR3 region is CASSFGVTEVETQYF. The CDR3 DNA follows: TGTGCCAGCAGCTTTGGGGTGACAGAGGTCGAGACCCAGTACTTC.

The chain employs TRBV7-9 and TRBJ1-2; the D is unclear. Between the trimmed V and J ends, which lost 3 bases and 1 base, there was a span of 15 bases. The CDR3 is 16 residues long. CDR1 is SEHNR and CDR2 is FQNEAQ in the germline V gene (reference sequence). This CDR3 reads CASSLSSRFFNYGYTF. CDR3 DNA sequence: TGTGCCAGCAGCTTGTCGTCTCGGTTCTTTAACTATGGCTACACCTTC.

V usage is TRBV6-1 and J usage is TRBJ2-1, with TRBD2 matching 7 bases. The CDR3 length is 15 residues. Germline CDR1 MNHNS, CDR2 SASEGT. The V gene end was trimmed by 0 bases and the J gene end by 12 bases; junction bases not matched to a gene: 11. CDR3 loop: CASSEAPPGGAVQFF. In DNA form, the CDR3 reads TGTGCCAGCAGTGAAGCCCCCCCGGGAGGAGCGGTGCAGTTCTTC.

This rearrangement joins TRBV18 to TRBJ1-5; weak D call: TRBD1 (5 bases). The V and J ends lost 2 bases and 7 bases respectively, with 12 bases between them. Per germline, CDR1 KGHSH and CDR2 LQKENI. This CDR3 is 14 amino acids long. The CDR3 DNA sequence: TGTGCCAGCTCACCAGGAGGGGCTCGACAGCCCCAGCATTTT. Encoded protein: CASSPGGARQPQHF.

CDR3 sequence reads: CASSLGGIRATEAFF. Written as DNA, the CDR3 is TGTGCCAGCTCTCTGGGGGGAATTCGTGCCACTGAAGCTTTCTTT. The chain recombines TRBV6-6 with TRBJ1-1; weak D call: TRBD1 (5 bases). V lost 8 bases and J lost 4, with 20 bases in between. Per germline, CDR1 MNHNY and CDR2 SVGAGI (reference sequence). This CDR3 region has 15 residues.

The V gene is TRBV19, the J gene TRBJ2-4; a possible D gene is TRBD1 (5 bases). Germline V gene lookup returns CDR1 LNHDA and CDR2 SQIVND (reference sequence). The CDR3 loop spans 12 amino acids. Trimming took 3 bases from V and 6 from J, leaving 6 bases between them. CDR3 in amino acids: CASSIQGNIQYF. The CDR3 nucleotides read TGTGCCAGTAGTATTCAGGGAAACATTCAGTACTTC.

This chain joins TRBV27 and TRBJ2-7; tentatively, D is TRBD1 (5 bases). Trimming removed 2 bases from V and 3 bases from J, with 5 bases in between. Germline-derived CDR1 and CDR2 are MNHEY and SMNVEV (reference sequence). The CDR3 contains 12 residues. The CDR3 nucleotides are TGTGCCAGCAGTTTACAGGGCTACGAGCAGTACTTC. It is translated as CASSLQGYEQYF.